This TCR beta chain was captured in a study of T cells after posttransplantation cyclophosphamide. Profiling relied on immunoSEQ multiplex PCR, and the TCRdb table lists in-frame clones only, not all of them. Among roughly 5,000 clones listed, 82% were seen once. Study-level findings and limits: Donor CD8+ memory clones often dominated recipient blood repertoires at later times. Blood and skin or GI T cell repertoires showed limited TRB overlap.

Methotrexate plus calcineurin inhibitor accompanied controls' myeloablative marrow transplants; sampling was 1 year later. V lost 2 bases and J lost 5; bases outside the gene matches: 4. Looked up from germline, CDR1 is MNHEY and CDR2 is SMNVEV (reference sequence). The length of the CDR3 is 15 residues. For this clone: Its specificity is unknown.

The chain carries TRBV27 and TRBJ1-2; TRBD1 matches at 11 bases. The specimen comprised PBMCs, sampled after an allogeneic stem cell transplant with a calcineurin inhibitor and methotrexate. This TCR was recovered from a male patient aged 35-55 years who received an allogeneic stem cell transplant from an unrelated donor, was CMV-positive, and had chronic GVHD only. Some T cells may be provided by the graft donor. The CDR3 DNA sequence: TGTGCCAGCAGTTTAGGGACAGGGGGTGAGTATGGCTACACCTTC. Its translation is CASSLGTGGEYGYTF.